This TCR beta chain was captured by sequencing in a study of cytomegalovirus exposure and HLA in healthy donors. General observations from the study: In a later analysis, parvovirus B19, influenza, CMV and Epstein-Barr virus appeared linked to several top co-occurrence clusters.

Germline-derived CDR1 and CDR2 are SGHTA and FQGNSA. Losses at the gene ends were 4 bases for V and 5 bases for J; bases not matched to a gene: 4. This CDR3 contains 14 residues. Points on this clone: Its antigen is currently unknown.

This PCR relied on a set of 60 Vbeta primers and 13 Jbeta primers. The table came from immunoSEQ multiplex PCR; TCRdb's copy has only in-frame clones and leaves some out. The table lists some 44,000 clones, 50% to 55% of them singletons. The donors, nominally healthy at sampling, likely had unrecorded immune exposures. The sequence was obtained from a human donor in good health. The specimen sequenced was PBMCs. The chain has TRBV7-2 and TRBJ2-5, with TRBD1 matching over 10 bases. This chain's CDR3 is CASSSTGGRETQYF. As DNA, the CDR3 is TGTGCCAGCAGCTCGACAGGGGGCCGGGAGACCCAGTACTTC.